This T cell receptor beta chain derives from a study of cytomegalovirus exposure and HLA in healthy donors. Findings and caveats of the study: The likely origin of a cluster of highly shared sequence variants was a sequencing artifact.

With 2 bases removed from V and 2 bases from J, the gap between germline ends came to 11 bases. The CDR3 loop spans 15 amino acids. Germline CDR1 reads MNHEY; CDR2 reads SVGAGI. This clone was recorded a few times. Its antigen is currently unknown. In the PCR, 60 Vbeta and 13 Jbeta primers were used. The repertoire was sequenced with immunoSEQ multiplex PCR; TCRdb's copy has only in-frame clones and lacks some. The sample shows about 160,000 clones, roughly 87% of them seen only once. The clonotype originates from a man between 50 and 59 years old in good health and CMV-seropositive. Sequencing was carried out using PBMCs. The rearrangement uses TRBV6-5 and TRBJ2-3, with D perhaps matching TRBD2 (5 bases). In DNA form, the CDR3 reads TGTGCCAGCAGTTACCCGGCGGGTGACACAGATACGCAGTATTTT. It encodes CASSYPAGDTDTQYF.